This T cell receptor beta chain was profiled in a study of T cells after yellow fever vaccination (dated by TCRdb to the late 2010s). Broadly, across the study: The SMART-Seq v4 Ultra Low Input RNA kit was used to prepare libraries from fractions with low cell numbers. To follow T-cell clones before and after primary and booster YFV17D yellow fever vaccination, bulk TCR alpha and beta repertoires were sequenced over time. Two healthy male donors, one aged 18 to 30 and one aged 30 to 39 years, were included in the cohort. Blood was collected at multiple timepoints before and after primary and secondary immunization, and bulk PBMC replicates and cell subsets were isolated.

This clonotype has only a few counts. Its antigen is not yet known. Per-nucleotide qualities are absent, and no much larger clonotype sits a single base away. The listed sequencing device is Illumina NovaSeq 6000. TCR cDNA was synthesized by 5'RACE template switching, which introduced a universal primer site and unique molecular identifiers. Priming of cDNA synthesis was performed from both the TCR alpha and TCR beta constant segments. Two PCR steps were used to amplify libraries, with sample barcodes and sequencing adapters being added in the second step. Libraries were sequenced on Illumina HiSeq 2500 (2x100 bp) or NovaSeq (2x150 bp). The original methods were these. Demultiplexing of reads and collapsing into UMI consensus sequences were performed with MIGEC, and V(D)J alignment was carried out with MiXCR. Clonotypes responding to the vaccine were identified with edgeR on replicate PBMC samples, with the criteria of FDR below 0.01 and a log2 fold change above 5 up to day 15. Each bulk clonotype was labeled CD4 or CD8 based on which sequenced repertoire, CD4 or CD8, contained the clonotype at higher abundance. The public reads were reprocessed in TCRdb via fastp at Q25 and MiXCR, keeping in-frame beta chains. Each CDR3 protein gets just one entry, which takes the most common genes and DNA from the rows behind it. What appears here as the V and J calls and clone size reflects TCRdb's work, not the paper's. A total of a few hundred thousand distinct CDR3 sequences appear in this sample, approximately 4% of them only once. The ten largest clonotypes hold 20% to 25% of the sample.

Here is what the overall study found, with its caveats: A small fraction of clonotypes showed up in both the CD4 and CD8 compartments, probably as a result of convergent recombination. Because the study included only two donors, the extent to which the findings can be generalized is limited. FACS-sorted repertoires could contain abundant contaminating clonotypes from the bulk population, so computational filtering was required. After the booster, most of the clones that had expanded following primary vaccination were detected again (96% of CD4 and roughly 88% of CD8), which suggests that memory was broadly maintained. Compared with the primary T-cell response, the secondary T-cell response was faster but weaker, reaching its peak on day 5 rather than on day 15.

CDR1 and CDR2, per the germline V gene, are MNHEY and SVGAGI. V lost 6 bases and J lost 1 base; the stretch between them is 15 bases long. Taken from cysteine to phenylalanine, the CDR3 has 15 residues. The CDR3 DNA has 45 bases and is translated from base 1. This specimen's treatment or condition label, per the study, means: live attenuated yellow fever vaccine strain. At every blood-draw timepoint, two biological replicates of bulk PBMCs were collected. A standard Ficoll-Paque protocol was used to isolate PBMCs from peripheral blood. TriZol was used to extract RNA from bulk PBMCs, from CD4 and CD8 fractions, and from dextramer-positive and dextramer-negative fractions.

The TCR comes from a man between 18 and 29 years old who received the YFV17D yellow fever vaccine. The chain is assembled from TRBV6-5 and TRBJ1-1; confidence is insufficient to name the D gene. This specimen was PBMCs, taken 5 days after the yellow fever booster vaccination. For the CDR3, the sequence is CASREARVKNTEAFF. The nucleotide sequence is TGTGCCAGCAGGGAAGCGAGGGTAAAGAACACTGAAGCTTTCTTT.